This passage covers 10 T cell receptor beta chains from one sample sequenced in a study of PD-1 blockade in classical Hodgkin lymphoma. No patient escaped relapse after autologous stem cell transplantation, and brentuximab vedotin exposure varied. Assay used: immunoSEQ multiplex PCR; TCRdb lists only in-frame clones, some missing. The data contain tens of thousands of clones, under 95% of them singletons. This specimen consisted of peripheral blood mononuclear cells (PBMCs), obtained at baseline. The receptors originated from a human donor with classical Hodgkin lymphoma.

This CDR3 reads CASRPPPVGETQYF. The CDR3 DNA follows: TGTGCCAGCAGACCCCCCCCGGTGGGAGAGACCCAGTACTTC. This chain links TRBV28 with TRBJ2-5; D not resolved. Germline V lookup: CDR1 MDHEN, CDR2 SYDVKM. This CDR3 has 14 residues. V lost 6 bases, J lost 4 bases, and 15 bases lay in between.

The chain has TRBV7-8 and TRBJ2-1, with 7 bases aligning to TRBD2. The trim removed 0 bases at V and 7 bases at J, leaving 6 bases unmatched. The V gene's germline CDR1 is SGHVS and CDR2 FQNEAQ. The CDR3 covers 15 residues. CDR3 DNA: TGTGCCAGCAGCTTAGCGGGGGGGGTTCTTAATGAGCAGTTCTTC. Protein product: CASSLAGGVLNEQFF.

The rearrangement links TRBV13 to TRBJ1-5; no reliable D call. This CDR3 has 13 amino acids. Germline V gives CDR1 PRHDT, CDR2 FYEKMQ (reference sequence). The V gene lost 2 bases and the J gene lost 4 bases, with 6 bases spanning the gap. In DNA form, the CDR3 reads TGTGCCAGCAGCTTATCGGGGAATCAGCCCCAGCATTTT. Amino acid sequence: CASSLSGNQPQHF.

This rearrangement joins TRBV10-3 to TRBJ2-3; no definite D call. Germline V lookup: CDR1 ENHRY, CDR2 SYGVKD. Deletions cut 4 bases from V and 6 bases from J, with 11 bases between. This CDR3 spans 13 amino acids. This chain's CDR3 is CAISVPLWDTQYF. The CDR3 DNA reads TGTGCCATCAGTGTCCCCCTTTGGGATACGCAGTATTTT.

This chain connects TRBV4-2 to TRBJ2-7, with 10 positions matching TRBD1. The junction had 8 bases not matched to a gene; V was cut back by 9 bases and J by 3 bases. The CDR3 extends over 14 amino acids. CDR1 and CDR2 from the germline V gene are LGHNA and YNFKEQ. DNA of the CDR3: TGTGCCAGTGCGCCGGGACAGGGGAGCTACGAGCAGTACTTC. As protein: CASAPGQGSYEQYF.

The chain recombines TRBV27 with TRBJ2-7; TRBD2 aligns across 7 bases. The CDR3 runs 16 residues. Germline CDR1 is MNHEY and CDR2 is SMNVEV (reference sequence). V shed 2 bases and J 2 bases; nucleotides not matched to a gene: 9. The CDR3 DNA reads TGTGCCAGCAGTTTAAACCTAGCGGAGATCCCCTACGAGCAGTACTTC. It codes for CASSLNLAEIPYEQYF.

The V gene is TRBV11-2, the J gene TRBJ2-1, with 8 bases lining up with TRBD1. The V and J ends lost 3 bases and 16 bases, in that order; junction bases with no gene match: 5. The CDR3 length is 11 residues. From germline, CDR1 is SGHAT and CDR2 FQNNGV. DNA of the CDR3: TGTGCCAGCAGCTTGGGGACAGGAAATTTCTTC. Translating gives CASSLGTGNFF.

This sequence joins TRBV7-6 and TRBJ2-1, with D perhaps matching TRBD2 (6 bases). Germline V gives CDR1 SGHVS, CDR2 FNYEAQ. The CDR3 loop spans 16 amino acids. V was clipped by 2 bases and J by 5 bases, with 16 bases between them. CDR3 amino acids: CASSLLVADLNNEQFF. The CDR3 coding sequence is TGTGCCAGCAGCTTACTGGTAGCGGACCTTAACAATGAGCAGTTCTTC. Together with reference TRBV7-6 and TRBJ2-1, the CDR3 gives the full variable domain: GAGVSQSPRYKVTKRGQDVALRCDPISGHVSLYWYRQALGQGPEFLTYFNYEAQQDKSGLPNDRFSAERPEGSISTLTIQRTEQRDSAMYRCASSLLVADLNNEQFFGPGTRLTVL.

This rearrangement joins TRBV6-5 to TRBJ2-5, with D possibly TRBD1 on 6 matching bases. The CDR3 covers 15 residues. Per the germline V gene, CDR1 is MNHEY and CDR2 is SVGAGI. Trimming pared 3 bases from V and 4 bases from J, leaving 15 bases between. The CDR3 protein is CASSYNRGTAETQYF. As DNA, the CDR3 is TGTGCCAGCAGTTATAATAGGGGGACGGCAGAGACCCAGTACTTC.

This clone came up a few times. The gene calls are TRBV14 and TRBJ2-2, with TRBD2 identical over 7 bases. The junction had 3 bases not matched to a gene; V was cut back by 6 bases and J by 5 bases. The germline V gene encodes CDR1 SGHDN and CDR2 FVKESK. The CDR3 spans 13 residues. In nucleotides, the CDR3 is TGTGCCAGCAGTACTAGCGCAACCGGGGAGCTGTTTTTT. This gives the protein CASSTSATGELFF.